This section outlines one T cell receptor (beta chain) sequence together with its context. The antigen is not known. This sample was taken from a study of Ad26.COV2.S vaccination and SARS-CoV-2 variants. Study information: Ad26.COV2.S was injected intramuscularly once or twice, 56 days apart.

Germline V CDR1 and CDR2: LNHDA, SQIVND (reference sequence). Trimming shortened V by 0 bases and J by 0 bases, and 9 bases separated the two germline ends. The CDR3 extends over 16 amino acids. Profiled with immunoSEQ multiplex PCR; TCRdb holds only in-frame clones, not every one. This sample carries some 340,000 clones, approximately 80% of them seen once, and the ten largest clones take approximately 2%. Treatment described: about 20 received Ad26.COV2.S at low or high dose, single or two shots; 5 received placebo; per-sample allocation not given. The investigators took samples on day 63 after the first vaccine or placebo injection. Boston provided a donor who was an adult aged 18-55 years. Study results and limitations: Recipients given vaccine exceeded placebo recipients in spike-specific TCR breadth. For non-spike TCRs, breadth in vaccine recipients resembled that in placebo recipients.

This chain connects TRBV19 to TRBJ1-5; D not resolved. This sequence originates from a person aged 18-60 years who received the Ad26.COV2.S COVID-19 vaccine or a placebo. The specimen comprised peripheral blood, sampled in a trial of Ad26.COV2.S vaccine versus placebo. This chain's CDR3 is CASSIDSLYSNQPQHF. CDR3 in DNA: TGTGCCAGTAGTATAGACAGCCTCTATAGCAATCAGCCCCAGCATTTT.